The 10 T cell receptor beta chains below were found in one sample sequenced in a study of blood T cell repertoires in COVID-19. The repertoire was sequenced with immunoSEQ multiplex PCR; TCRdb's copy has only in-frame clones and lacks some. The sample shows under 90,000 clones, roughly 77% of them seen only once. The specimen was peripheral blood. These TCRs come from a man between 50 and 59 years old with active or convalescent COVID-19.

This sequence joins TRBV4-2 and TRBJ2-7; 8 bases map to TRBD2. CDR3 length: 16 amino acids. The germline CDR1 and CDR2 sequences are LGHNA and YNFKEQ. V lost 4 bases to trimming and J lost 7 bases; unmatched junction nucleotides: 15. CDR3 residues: CASSLDGGGGLREQYF. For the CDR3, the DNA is TGTGCCAGCAGCCTCGATGGGGGCGGGGGGTTGAGAGAGCAGTACTTC.

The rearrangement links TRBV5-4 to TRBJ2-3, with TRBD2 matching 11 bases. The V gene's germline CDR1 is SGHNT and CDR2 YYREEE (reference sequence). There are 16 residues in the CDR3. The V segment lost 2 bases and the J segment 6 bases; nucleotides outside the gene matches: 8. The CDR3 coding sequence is TGTGCCAGCAGCTTCGGGACTAGCGGATTCGGGGATACGCAGTATTTT. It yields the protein CASSFGTSGFGDTQYF. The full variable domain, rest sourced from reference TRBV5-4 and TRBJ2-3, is ETGVTQSPTHLIKTRGQQVTLRCSSQSGHNTVSWYQQALGQGPQFIFQYYREEENGRGNFPPRFSGLQFPNYSSELNVNALELDDSALYLCASSFGTSGFGDTQYFGPGTRLTVL.

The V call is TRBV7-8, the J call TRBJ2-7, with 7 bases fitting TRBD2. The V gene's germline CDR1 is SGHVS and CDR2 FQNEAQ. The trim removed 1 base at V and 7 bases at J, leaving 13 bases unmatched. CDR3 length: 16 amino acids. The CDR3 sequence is CASSLERTRIPREQYF. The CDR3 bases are TGTGCCAGCAGCTTAGAACGGACTAGAATCCCTCGAGAGCAGTACTTC.

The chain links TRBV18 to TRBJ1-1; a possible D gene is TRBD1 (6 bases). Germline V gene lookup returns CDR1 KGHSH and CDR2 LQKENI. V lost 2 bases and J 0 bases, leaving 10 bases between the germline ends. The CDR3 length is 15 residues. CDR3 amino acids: CASSPTGTLNTEAFF. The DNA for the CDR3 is TGTGCCAGCTCACCAACCGGGACACTGAACACTGAAGCTTTCTTT.

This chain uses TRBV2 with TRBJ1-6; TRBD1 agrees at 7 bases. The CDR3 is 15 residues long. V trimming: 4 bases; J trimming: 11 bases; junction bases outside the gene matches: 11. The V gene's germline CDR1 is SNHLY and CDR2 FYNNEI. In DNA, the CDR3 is TGTGCCAGCAGTGGGGACAGCCCGAGGTTGGCACCCCTCCACTTT. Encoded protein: CASSGDSPRLAPLHF.

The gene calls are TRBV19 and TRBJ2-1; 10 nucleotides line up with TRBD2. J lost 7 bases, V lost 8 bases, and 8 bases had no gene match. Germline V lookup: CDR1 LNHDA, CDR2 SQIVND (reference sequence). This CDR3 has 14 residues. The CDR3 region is CASSPLAGLNEQFF. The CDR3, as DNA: TGTGCCAGTTCCCCACTAGCGGGGTTAAATGAGCAGTTCTTC.

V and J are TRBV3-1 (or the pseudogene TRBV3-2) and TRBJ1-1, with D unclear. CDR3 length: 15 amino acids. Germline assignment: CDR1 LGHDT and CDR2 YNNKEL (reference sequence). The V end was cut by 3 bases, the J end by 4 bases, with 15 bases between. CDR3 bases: TGTGCCAGCAGCCACCCCGCGGGGAGGGTCACTGAAGCTTTCTTT. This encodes CASSHPAGRVTEAFF.

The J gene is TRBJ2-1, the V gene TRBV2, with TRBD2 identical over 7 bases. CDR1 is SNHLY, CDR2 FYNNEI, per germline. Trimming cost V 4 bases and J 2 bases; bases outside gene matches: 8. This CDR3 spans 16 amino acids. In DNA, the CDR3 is TGTGCCAGCAGTGGGCCCGGCGGGGGTACCTACAATGAGCAGTTCTTC. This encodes CASSGPGGGTYNEQFF.

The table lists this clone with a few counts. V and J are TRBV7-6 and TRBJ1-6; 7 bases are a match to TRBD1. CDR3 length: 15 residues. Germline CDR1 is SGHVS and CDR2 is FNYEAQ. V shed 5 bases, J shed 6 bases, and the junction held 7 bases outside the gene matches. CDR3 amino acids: CASSPVRDSNSPLHF. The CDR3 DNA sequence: TGTGCCAGCAGCCCGGTCCGGGACAGTAATTCACCCCTCCACTTT. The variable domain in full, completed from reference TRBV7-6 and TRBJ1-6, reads GAGVSQSPRYKVTKRGQDVALRCDPISGHVSLYWYRQALGQGPEFLTYFNYEAQQDKSGLPNDRFSAERPEGSISTLTIQRTEQRDSAMYRCASSPVRDSNSPLHFGNGTRLTVT.

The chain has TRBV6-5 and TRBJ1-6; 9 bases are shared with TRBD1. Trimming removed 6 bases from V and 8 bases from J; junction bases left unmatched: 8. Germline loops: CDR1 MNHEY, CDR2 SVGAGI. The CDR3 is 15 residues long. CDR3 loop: CASRGRDRAYSPLHF. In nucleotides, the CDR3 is TGTGCCAGCAGGGGACGGGACAGGGCCTATTCACCCCTCCACTTT.